A selection of T cell receptor beta chains follows, all from one sample in a study of CD8+CD57+ T cells in acquired aplastic anemia. TCRdb re-derived calls from the reads in MiXCR, one entry per CDR3 protein. Here the sample spans over 150,000 distinct CDR3 sequences, 50% to 55% being singletons. The sample comprised sorted CD4+, CD8+, or CD8+CD57+ T cells (not recorded which) from PBMCs. Every receptor here comes from a human donor in good health, serving as a control. The CDR3 runs from the conserved cysteine through the conserved F or W. The order of the fields is J gene, clone size, D gene, V gene, CDR3 DNA, CDR3 protein. D genes are given only for firm matches. A row's size may be missing; if present it is once, few, many or a size class.

J gene: TRBJ1-1
clone size: many
D gene: -
V gene: TRBV28
CDR3 DNA: TGTGCCAGCAGTTTAGCAGGGATGAACACTGAAGCTTTCTTT
CDR3 protein: CASSLAGMNTEAFF

J gene: TRBJ2-7
clone size: many
D gene: -
V gene: TRBV20-1
CDR3 DNA: TGCAGTGCTTTGGTTGCCTACGAGCAGTACTTC
CDR3 protein: CSALVAYEQYF

J gene: TRBJ1-5
clone size: few
D gene: -
V gene: TRBV19
CDR3 DNA: TGTGCCAGTCGACAGAGAGATCAGCCCCAGCATTTT
CDR3 protein: CASRQRDQPQHF

J gene: TRBJ2-1
clone size: once
D gene: TRBD1
V gene: TRBV10-2
CDR3 DNA: TGCGCCAGCAACGCCGGGACAGGGGAACTCTACGAGCAGTTCTTC
CDR3 protein: CASNAGTGELYEQFF

J gene: TRBJ2-1
clone size: -
D gene: -
V gene: TRBV24-1
CDR3 DNA: TGTGCCAGTAGTGGGGCAGGGGGGAATGAGCAGTTCTTC
CDR3 protein: CASSGAGGNEQFF

J gene: TRBJ2-5
clone size: many
D gene: -
V gene: TRBV5-6
CDR3 DNA: TGTGCCAGCAGCTTGGCGGTGGGTTCCCAGTACTTC
CDR3 protein: CASSLAVGSQYF

J gene: TRBJ2-6
clone size: many
D gene: -
V gene: TRBV7-6
CDR3 DNA: TGTGCCAGCAGCTCTGGGGCCAACGTCCTGACTTTC
CDR3 protein: CASSSGANVLTF

J gene: TRBJ1-6
clone size: -
D gene: -
V gene: TRBV19
CDR3 DNA: TGTGCCAGTAGTATCTTCGAGGGGAGCTCCTATAATTCACCCCTCCACTTT
CDR3 protein: CASSIFEGSSYNSPLHF

J gene: TRBJ2-1
clone size: -
D gene: TRBD2
V gene: TRBV9
CDR3 DNA: TGTGCCAGCAGCGTAGAAGGAGGGACTAGCGGGGCCCTTTACAATGAGCAGTTCTTC
CDR3 protein: CASSVEGGTSGALYNEQFF

J gene: TRBJ2-3
clone size: -
D gene: TRBD2
V gene: TRBV20-1
CDR3 DNA: TGCAGTGCTACTGGGGGCAGCGGGGGGACAAGCACAGATACGCAGTATTTT
CDR3 protein: CSATGGSGGTSTDTQYF

J gene: TRBJ2-7
clone size: many
D gene: -
V gene: TRBV18
CDR3 DNA: TGTGCCAGCTCCCCACCTTCAACAGGGCCCTACGAGCAGTACTTC
CDR3 protein: CASSPPSTGPYEQYF

J gene: TRBJ2-3
clone size: many
D gene: TRBD2
V gene: TRBV14
CDR3 DNA: TGTGCCAGCAGCCGGGGACTAGCGATCACAGATACGCAGTATTTT
CDR3 protein: CASSRGLAITDTQYF

J gene: TRBJ2-7
clone size: few
D gene: -
V gene: TRBV7-9
CDR3 DNA: TGTGCCAGCAGACGCGGACAGTCCTCCTACGAGCAGTACTTC
CDR3 protein: CASRRGQSSYEQYF

J gene: TRBJ2-7
clone size: -
D gene: TRBD1
V gene: TRBV25-1
CDR3 DNA: TGTGCCAGCAGTGAGGAAAACAGGGGGTTCTACGAGCAGTACTTC
CDR3 protein: CASSEENRGFYEQYF

J gene: TRBJ2-1
clone size: few
D gene: -
V gene: TRBV10-3
CDR3 DNA: TGTGCCATCAGTGAGAAGACGGCCTACAATGAGCAGTTCTTC
CDR3 protein: CAISEKTAYNEQFF

J gene: TRBJ2-5
clone size: -
D gene: TRBD1
V gene: TRBV7-9
CDR3 DNA: TGTGCCAGCAGCTCGCGGGACAGGGGGGTTGAGACCCAGTACTTC
CDR3 protein: CASSSRDRGVETQYF

J gene: TRBJ2-7
clone size: -
D gene: TRBD1
V gene: TRBV5-1
CDR3 DNA: TGCGCCAGCAGCCTGAGGGGGGACAGGGCTTACGAGCAGTACTTC
CDR3 protein: CASSLRGDRAYEQYF

J gene: TRBJ1-2
clone size: few
D gene: -
V gene: TRBV20-1
CDR3 DNA: TGCAGTGCTAGCGGATCCCTAGCCGAGGACTATGGCTACACCTTC
CDR3 protein: CSASGSLAEDYGYTF

J gene: TRBJ2-3
clone size: -
D gene: TRBD2
V gene: TRBV10-3
CDR3 DNA: TGTGCCATCACCCGAGGCGAGGCGGGGGGGCCGGGAGATACGCAGTATTTT
CDR3 protein: CAITRGEAGGPGDTQYF

J gene: TRBJ2-7
clone size: -
D gene: -
V gene: TRBV25-1
CDR3 DNA: TGTGCCAGCAGGCTCACAGGGTCGGTGATCGAGCAGTACTTC
CDR3 protein: CASRLTGSVIEQYF

J gene: TRBJ1-2
clone size: many
D gene: -
V gene: TRBV6-5
CDR3 DNA: TGTGCCAGTTATACAGGGCGTTATGGCTACACCTTC
CDR3 protein: CASYTGRYGYTF

J gene: TRBJ1-2
clone size: -
D gene: TRBD1
V gene: TRBV5-4
CDR3 DNA: TGTGCCAGCAGCGGGGGGGGACAGGGGGTTCATGGCTACACCTTC
CDR3 protein: CASSGGGQGVHGYTF

J gene: TRBJ1-1
clone size: many
D gene: -
V gene: TRBV7-2
CDR3 DNA: TGTGCCAGCAGCTTGGTTCAGAACACTGAAGCTTTCTTT
CDR3 protein: CASSLVQNTEAFF

J gene: TRBJ1-4
clone size: -
D gene: TRBD1
V gene: TRBV10-3
CDR3 DNA: TGTGCCACCGAGCCGGGACAGGGAGACGAAAAACTGTTTTTT
CDR3 protein: CATEPGQGDEKLFF

J gene: TRBJ2-1
clone size: many
D gene: TRBD2
V gene: TRBV24-1
CDR3 DNA: TGTGCCACCAGTTCCCGGGGGGGGGCTTTAACCTACAATGAGCAGTTCTTC
CDR3 protein: CATSSRGGALTYNEQFF

J gene: TRBJ1-1
clone size: many
D gene: -
V gene: TRBV28
CDR3 DNA: TGTGCCAGCAGCTCAGTTCACCAAAACTTT
CDR3 protein: CASSSVHQNF

J gene: TRBJ2-7
clone size: many
D gene: -
V gene: TRBV28
CDR3 DNA: TGTGCCAGCAGTCGTTCGGGACGGTCCTACGAGCAGTACTTC
CDR3 protein: CASSRSGRSYEQYF

J gene: TRBJ2-5
clone size: -
D gene: -
V gene: TRBV2
CDR3 DNA: TGTGCCAGCAGTGAAGCGCGAGTCATCCAAGAGACCCGGTACTTC
CDR3 protein: CASSEARVIQETRYF

J gene: TRBJ2-2
clone size: -
D gene: -
V gene: TRBV28
CDR3 DNA: TGTGCCCGCAGTTTAAGGGACATGAGGACCGGGGAGCTGTTTTTT
CDR3 protein: CARSLRDMRTGELFF

J gene: TRBJ1-2
clone size: many
D gene: -
V gene: TRBV7-2
CDR3 DNA: TGTGCCAGCAGCGTCTCTTATACGGGGGGCGCGTACTATGGCTACACCTTC
CDR3 protein: CASSVSYTGGAYYGYTF

J gene: TRBJ1-2
clone size: few
D gene: -
V gene: TRBV11-3
CDR3 DNA: TGTGCCAGCAGCTTAACAGGCAGTAATAACTATGGCTACACCTTC
CDR3 protein: CASSLTGSNNYGYTF

J gene: TRBJ2-7
clone size: -
D gene: TRBD2
V gene: TRBV24-1
CDR3 DNA: TGTGCCACCAGTGATCCCCGGCGGGGGTCCTACGAGCAGTACTTC
CDR3 protein: CATSDPRRGSYEQYF

J gene: TRBJ1-4
clone size: many
D gene: TRBD1
V gene: TRBV4-1
CDR3 DNA: TGCGCCAGCAGCCAGACCGGGGACAGGGGGCTTGAAAAACTGTTTTTT
CDR3 protein: CASSQTGDRGLEKLFF

J gene: TRBJ2-3
clone size: -
D gene: TRBD2
V gene: TRBV10-3
CDR3 DNA: TGTGCCATGTCCGGGAGGTTGGGGGAGGATACGCAGTATTTT
CDR3 protein: CAMSGRLGEDTQYF

J gene: TRBJ2-3
clone size: -
D gene: TRBD1
V gene: TRBV13
CDR3 DNA: TGTGCCAGCAGCTTTACAGGGGGCAACACAGATACGCAGTATTTT
CDR3 protein: CASSFTGGNTDTQYF

J gene: TRBJ2-5
clone size: few
D gene: -
V gene: TRBV15
CDR3 DNA: TGTGCCACTCATCCAGGGACAAGGAAGGAAGAGACCCAGTACTTC
CDR3 protein: CATHPGTRKEETQYF

J gene: TRBJ1-3
clone size: -
D gene: TRBD1
V gene: TRBV15
CDR3 DNA: TGCGCCACCAGCAGTGAACAGGGGACACCTGGAAACACCATATATTTT
CDR3 protein: CATSSEQGTPGNTIYF

J gene: TRBJ1-2
clone size: -
D gene: -
V gene: TRBV6-2/TRBV6-3
CDR3 DNA: TGTGCCAGCAGGCCAACAGGGTTCAGCCATGGCTACACCTTC
CDR3 protein: CASRPTGFSHGYTF

J gene: TRBJ2-5
clone size: many
D gene: TRBD2
V gene: TRBV20-1
CDR3 DNA: TGCAGTGCTAGAGTACGGGGGGGAGGGGAGACCCAGTACTTC
CDR3 protein: CSARVRGGGETQYF

J gene: TRBJ1-2
clone size: -
D gene: -
V gene: TRBV2
CDR3 DNA: TGTGCCAGCAGGGGTCCGGACCAAAACTATGGCTACACCTTC
CDR3 protein: CASRGPDQNYGYTF

J gene: TRBJ1-3
clone size: few
D gene: TRBD1
V gene: TRBV12-3/TRBV12-4
CDR3 DNA: TGTGCCAGCAGTTTTGGCCCGACAGGGGGAATTGTAGGAAACACCATATATTTT
CDR3 protein: CASSFGPTGGIVGNTIYF

J gene: TRBJ1-2
clone size: many
D gene: TRBD1
V gene: TRBV6-5
CDR3 DNA: TGTGCCAGCAGCTCACCGGGACAGGGGACATATGGCTACACCTTC
CDR3 protein: CASSSPGQGTYGYTF

J gene: TRBJ1-2
clone size: many
D gene: -
V gene: TRBV29-1
CDR3 DNA: TGCAGCGCAGGGACTCCACACTATGGCTACACCTTC
CDR3 protein: CSAGTPHYGYTF

J gene: TRBJ1-6
clone size: -
D gene: -
V gene: TRBV7-6
CDR3 DNA: TGTGCCAGCAGCTTAAACGTGCCAGGGATACTATCACCCCTCCACTTT
CDR3 protein: CASSLNVPGILSPLHF

J gene: TRBJ2-3
clone size: -
D gene: -
V gene: TRBV24-1
CDR3 DNA: TGTGCCACCAGTTCTAGATCTAGCACAGATACGCAGTATTTT
CDR3 protein: CATSSRSSTDTQYF

J gene: TRBJ1-2
clone size: -
D gene: -
V gene: TRBV10-3
CDR3 DNA: TGTGCCATCAGTGGAGGGGAATATGGCTACACCTTC
CDR3 protein: CAISGGEYGYTF

J gene: TRBJ2-7
clone size: -
D gene: TRBD2
V gene: TRBV29-1
CDR3 DNA: TGCAGCGCTGGGACTAGCGCGAACGAGCAGTACTTC
CDR3 protein: CSAGTSANEQYF

J gene: TRBJ1-1
clone size: -
D gene: TRBD1
V gene: TRBV12-3/TRBV12-4
CDR3 DNA: TGTGCCAGCAGCCGAGGGGGCGTAGGCACTGAAGCTTTCTTT
CDR3 protein: CASSRGGVGTEAFF

J gene: TRBJ2-1
clone size: -
D gene: -
V gene: TRBV29-1
CDR3 DNA: TGCAGCGTCGAAGCACCGCACTCCTACGAGCAGTTCTTC
CDR3 protein: CSVEAPHSYEQFF

J gene: TRBJ2-7
clone size: -
D gene: TRBD1
V gene: TRBV10-2
CDR3 DNA: TGCGCCAGCAGTGAAATCGTCTCGACAGGGGTCTCCTACGAGCAGTACTTC
CDR3 protein: CASSEIVSTGVSYEQYF

J gene: TRBJ2-1
clone size: once
D gene: TRBD2
V gene: TRBV10-3
CDR3 DNA: TGTGCCATCAGGGGGGGGGGGGGAAATGAGCAGTTCTTC
CDR3 protein: CAIRGGGGNEQFF

J gene: TRBJ2-5
clone size: once
D gene: -
V gene: TRBV7-2
CDR3 DNA: TGTGCCAGCAGCACCCCGCCGGGTCGCGGAGAGGCCCAGTACTTC
CDR3 protein: CASSTPPGRGEAQYF

J gene: TRBJ2-5
clone size: many
D gene: TRBD1
V gene: TRBV6-5
CDR3 DNA: TGTGCCAGCGGACAGGGGGGACAAGAGACCCAGTACTTC
CDR3 protein: CASGQGGQETQYF

J gene: TRBJ1-3
clone size: -
D gene: -
V gene: TRBV20-1
CDR3 DNA: TGCAGCCTCCGGGACGACAACACCATATATTTT
CDR3 protein: CSLRDDNTIYF

J gene: TRBJ1-1
clone size: -
D gene: -
V gene: TRBV7-9
CDR3 DNA: TGTGCCAGCAGCCCTACCCAGACCCCGAACACTGAAGCTTTCTTT
CDR3 protein: CASSPTQTPNTEAFF

J gene: TRBJ1-1
clone size: many
D gene: -
V gene: TRBV19
CDR3 DNA: TGTGCCAGTAGTCCTCGACAGAGACCCGGGGTGGACACTGAAGCTTTCTTT
CDR3 protein: CASSPRQRPGVDTEAFF

J gene: TRBJ2-5
clone size: -
D gene: TRBD2
V gene: TRBV7-2
CDR3 DNA: TGTGCCAGCAGCTTCCAGACTAGCGGGGAAGAGACCCAGTACTTC
CDR3 protein: CASSFQTSGEETQYF

J gene: TRBJ2-7
clone size: -
D gene: TRBD2
V gene: TRBV19
CDR3 DNA: TGTGCCAGTAGTATAGGTGGACTAGACTCCTACGAGCAGTACTTC
CDR3 protein: CASSIGGLDSYEQYF

J gene: TRBJ2-3
clone size: -
D gene: -
V gene: TRBV7-2
CDR3 DNA: TGTGCCAGCAGCGAACTCAGGGGACTCACAGATACGCAGTATTTT
CDR3 protein: CASSELRGLTDTQYF